Detailed here is one T cell receptor (beta chain). Its antigen is as yet unknown. J was trimmed by 4 bases and V by 3 bases; bases with no gene match: 4. Looked up from germline, CDR1 is KGHSH and CDR2 is LQKENI. The CDR3 extends over 14 amino acids. This record belongs to a study of shared clonotypes between healthy human individuals. Points from the study as a whole: Generation probabilities of non-shared clonotypes were lower (relative to those shared by all four donors).

TCRdb's table, derived via immunoSEQ multiplex PCR, lists solely in-frame clones and lacks some. The sample lists approximately 2.1 million clones, approximately 95% occurring once. The chain joins TRBV18 to TRBJ2-7; 9 bases match TRBD1. This TCR was sampled from a man in his late teens or twenties in good health. Some clones in this sample may be carry-over from other donors' samples. Sequenced input: naive CD4+ T cells from PBMCs. Noted subset: CD45RA+ positively selected. CDR3 in amino acids: CASSPVQGAYEQYF. In DNA, the CDR3 is TGTGCCAGCTCACCGGTACAGGGGGCTTACGAGCAGTACTTC.